The rows below give T cell receptor beta chains drawn from one sample of a study of T cell repertoires in cytomegalovirus infection. TCRdb analysed the reads with MiXCR anew, one entry per CDR3 protein. The data contain 62,000 or so distinct CDR3 sequences, around 20% of them seen just once; the ten biggest clones take up roughly two thirds. The antigens of these receptors remain unknown. Specimen: CD8+ T cells from cultured PBMCs, collected from culture after CMV antigen stimulation. These receptors originate from a human donor in good health (CMV status not recorded). Some clones in this sample may be carry-over from other donors' samples. The CDR3 runs from the conserved cysteine through the conserved F or W. D genes are given only for firm matches. Only part of the rows carry a size: once, few, many, or a class if the clone is expanded.

>few|TRBD1|TRBJ2-7|TRBV7-2
TGTGCCAGCAGCGACAGGGACGCCTACGAGCAGTACTTC
CASSDRDAYEQYF
>many|.|TRBJ1-1|TRBV9
TGTGCCAGCAGCCCCACTACAGGGTTAGCTGAAGCTTTCTTT
CASSPTTGLAEAFF
>few|.|TRBJ2-3|TRBV3-1
TGTGCCAGCAGTTCCGTCCGGGACTCCACGAGGAATACGCAGTATTTT
CASSSVRDSTRNTQYF
>.|.|TRBJ2-4|TRBV28
TGTGCCAGCAGTCCAGTGAGGGGACGAAACATTCAGTACTTC
CASSPVRGRNIQYF
>few|TRBD1|TRBJ1-1|TRBV7-2
TGTGCCAGCAGCTTAGCCGCTGGGGACAGGAGTGAAGCTTTCTTT
CASSLAAGDRSEAFF
>.|TRBD1|TRBJ1-5|TRBV6-6
TGTGCCAGCAGTAGCGACAGGGGCAATCAGCCCCAGCATTTT
CASSSDRGNQPQHF
>few|TRBD1|TRBJ2-3|TRBV11-2
TGTGCCAGCAGCTTAGGGGACAGGGATACAGATACGCAGTATTTT
CASSLGDRDTDTQYF
>.|TRBD2|TRBJ2-1|TRBV7-8
TGTGCCAGCAGCTCCTTACTAGCGGGGGGAGTTTACAATGAGCAGTTCTTC
CASSSLLAGGVYNEQFF
>few|.|TRBJ2-3|TRBV27
TGTGCCAGCAGCCCGCAGGGGGGTACGCAGTATTTT
CASSPQGGTQYF
>.|TRBD1|TRBJ2-7|TRBV7-9
TGTGCCGTACTTCCCGGGACAGGTACCTACGAGCAGTACTTC
CAVLPGTGTYEQYF
>few|.|TRBJ1-3|TRBV27
TGTGCCAGCAGTTTATCGGGAGGGGTTTCTGGAAACACCATATATTTT
CASSLSGGVSGNTIYF
>few|TRBD1|TRBJ1-1|TRBV7-2
TGTGCCAGCAGCCCTCGGGACAGCAGAAACACTGAAGCTTTCTTT
CASSPRDSRNTEAFF
>few|.|TRBJ2-1|TRBV12-3/TRBV12-4
TGTGCCAGCAGTACGGACAGTGGACACTTCTTC
CASSTDSGHFF
>many|.|TRBJ2-2|TRBV4-3
TGCGCCAGCAGCCAAGATAGAGTGCAAACCGGGGAGCTGTTTTTT
CASSQDRVQTGELFF
>few|.|TRBJ1-2|TRBV4-3
TGCGCCAGCAGCCAAGGTAGGACTGTACCTGGCTACACCTTC
CASSQGRTVPGYTF
>.|.|TRBJ2-7|TRBV14
TGTGCCAGCAGCCAACTTCGGGGGACCTCAACCTACGAGCAGTACTTC
CASSQLRGTSTYEQYF
>few|TRBD1|TRBJ1-1|TRBV5-6
TGTGCCAGCAGCTTCAAGACAGGGGATGTGACTGAAGCTTTCTTT
CASSFKTGDVTEAFF
>.|TRBD1|TRBJ1-4|TRBV7-2
TGTGCCAGCAGCGGGGAAGGACAGGGGCTAAATGAAAAACTGTTTTTT
CASSGEGQGLNEKLFF
>.|.|TRBJ2-3|TRBV27
TGTGCCAGCAGTTTATACCGGGTTGAAGATACGCAGTATTTT
CASSLYRVEDTQYF
>many|.|TRBJ1-2|TRBV2
TGTGCCACCAAGACTGCTAACTATGGCTACACCTTC
CATKTANYGYTF
>few|.|TRBJ2-2|TRBV7-2
TGTGCCAGCAGCTTAGTGAAACAGCCGAGCACCGGGGAGCTGTTTTTT
CASSLVKQPSTGELFF
>few|.|TRBJ2-1|TRBV19
TGTGCCAGTAGTCCCGGGGAGTGGGGAGCCTACAATGAGCAGTTCTTC
CASSPGEWGAYNEQFF
>few|.|TRBJ1-1|TRBV5-1
TGCGCCAGCAGCTTGGGTCTGGAAATTTACACTGAAGCTTTCTTT
CASSLGLEIYTEAFF
>.|.|TRBJ1-5|TRBV7-8
TGTGCCAGCAGCCTCGACCTTAGCAATCAGCCCCAGCATTTT
CASSLDLSNQPQHF
>few|.|TRBJ1-1|TRBV12-3/TRBV12-4
TGTGCCAGCAGTTCCCCGGGACGGGACGGGGCTTTCTTT
CASSSPGRDGAFF
>.|TRBD1|TRBJ1-5|TRBV27
TGTGCCAGCAGTTGGGTGGGGCCTCGGACAGGGACCCTGCCTCAGCCCCAGCATTTT
CASSWVGPRTGTLPQPQHF
>.|TRBD1|TRBJ1-1|TRBV7-8
TGTGCCAGCAGCTTAGAGATATGGACAGGGGACGGCACTGAAGCTTTCTTT
CASSLEIWTGDGTEAFF
>.|.|TRBJ2-7|TRBV7-8
TGTGCCAGCAGCTTAGCGGGGCCGAGGGAGCAGTACTTC
CASSLAGPREQYF
>few|.|TRBJ1-1|TRBV6-2/TRBV6-3
TGTGCCAGCAGGGGACGAGGACGGATGAACACTGAAGCTTTCTTT
CASRGRGRMNTEAFF
>.|.|TRBJ2-5|TRBV4-3
TGCGCCAGCAGCCAAGAGGGGGGGCCCCTCCAAGAGACCCAGTACTTC
CASSQEGGPLQETQYF
>.|TRBD1|TRBJ2-1|TRBV2
TGTGCCAGCAGTCAGACAGGGGGGACCTACAATGAGCAGTTCTTC
CASSQTGGTYNEQFF
>.|TRBD2|TRBJ2-3|TRBV4-1
TGCGCCAGCAGCCAAGGGGCAGCGGGGGGGACAGATACGCAGTATTTT
CASSQGAAGGTDTQYF
>many|TRBD1|TRBJ1-1|TRBV7-8
TGTGCCAGCAGCTCACCCCTGGGACAGATGAACACTGAAGCTTTCTTT
CASSSPLGQMNTEAFF
>few|.|TRBJ2-7|TRBV7-2
TGTGCCAGCAGCGACGCCTCTAGAGCCTACGAGCAGTACTTC
CASSDASRAYEQYF
>.|.|TRBJ2-7|TRBV25-1
TGTGCCAGCAAGGGCAGGAGCTCCTACGAGCAGTACTTC
CASKGRSSYEQYF
>few|.|TRBJ1-1|TRBV24-1
TGTGCCACCAGTGATACCACTGAAGCTTTCTTT
CATSDTTEAFF
>.|TRBD2|TRBJ2-2|TRBV19
TGTGCCAGTAGTAGTAGACTAGCGGGTGACACCGGGGAGCTGTTTTTT
CASSSRLAGDTGELFF
>.|.|TRBJ2-7|TRBV2
TGTGCCAGCAGCTACGAGCAGTACTTC
CASSYEQYF
>.|TRBD2|TRBJ2-3|TRBV27
TGTGCCAGCAGTTTAGGGCCTAGCGGGGATATCACAGATACGCAGTATTTT
CASSLGPSGDITDTQYF
>few|.|TRBJ2-3|TRBV12-3/TRBV12-4
TGTGCCAGCAGTTCCGTAGCAGGATCGGGTACGCAGTATTTT
CASSSVAGSGTQYF
>.|.|TRBJ2-4|TRBV7-6
TGTGCCAGCAGCTTAGCGGGGCGGGGAAGGGACATTCAGTACTTC
CASSLAGRGRDIQYF
>few|.|TRBJ2-2|TRBV10-3
TGTGCCATCTCGAGCGGATCGAACACCGGGGAGCTGTTTTTT
CAISSGSNTGELFF
>many|TRBD1|TRBJ1-5|TRBV4-1
TGCGCCAGCAGCCTAAGGGGGACAGGCGATAGCAATCAGCCCCAGCATTTT
CASSLRGTGDSNQPQHF
>.|.|TRBJ1-1|TRBV7-2
TGTGCCAGCAGCTATCCGTCAGGGCAAAACACTGAAGCTTTCTTT
CASSYPSGQNTEAFF
>once|TRBD1|TRBJ1-1|TRBV9
TGTGCCAGCAGCGCGACAGGGTCTGGGGACACTGAAGCTTTCTTT
CASSATGSGDTEAFF
>.|.|TRBJ1-2|TRBV7-9
TGTGCCAGCAGCGGTCCAGATGGCTACACCTTC
CASSGPDGYTF
>.|TRBD1|TRBJ1-1|TRBV11-1
TGTGCCAGCAGCCAAGGACAGGACCTGGGCAAAGCTTTCTTT
CASSQGQDLGKAFF
>.|TRBD2|TRBJ2-3|TRBV7-2
TGTGCCAGCAGCTTACCCCTGACTAGCGGAAACACAGATACGCAGTATTTT
CASSLPLTSGNTDTQYF
>.|TRBD1|TRBJ1-4|TRBV12-3/TRBV12-4
TGTGCCAGCAGTCTCTGGGACAGGGGGAAGGAAAAACTGTTTTTT
CASSLWDRGKEKLFF
>.|TRBD1|TRBJ2-4|TRBV7-2
TGTGCCAGCAGCTTAACAGGGGGGTATGGGGCCAAAAACATTCAGTACTTC
CASSLTGGYGAKNIQYF
>.|TRBD2|TRBJ2-2|TRBV24-1
TGTGCCACCAGTGTCCGAATCCGGCGGGGGAGAGGAACCGGGGAGCTGTTTTTT
CATSVRIRRGRGTGELFF
>few|.|TRBJ1-1|TRBV7-2
TGTGCCAGCAGCTTAGTCGACACTGAAGCTTTCTTT
CASSLVDTEAFF
>few|TRBD2|TRBJ2-1|TRBV20-1
TGCAGTGCTAGGGGACTAGCGGGAATCAATGAGCAGTTCTTC
CSARGLAGINEQFF
>.|.|TRBJ2-7|TRBV6-6
TGTGCCAGCAGTTACTCGACAGCCTACGAGCAGTACTTC
CASSYSTAYEQYF
>few|.|TRBJ2-7|TRBV7-6
TGTGCCAGCAGCTTAGATCCAGGCTACGAGCAGTACTTC
CASSLDPGYEQYF